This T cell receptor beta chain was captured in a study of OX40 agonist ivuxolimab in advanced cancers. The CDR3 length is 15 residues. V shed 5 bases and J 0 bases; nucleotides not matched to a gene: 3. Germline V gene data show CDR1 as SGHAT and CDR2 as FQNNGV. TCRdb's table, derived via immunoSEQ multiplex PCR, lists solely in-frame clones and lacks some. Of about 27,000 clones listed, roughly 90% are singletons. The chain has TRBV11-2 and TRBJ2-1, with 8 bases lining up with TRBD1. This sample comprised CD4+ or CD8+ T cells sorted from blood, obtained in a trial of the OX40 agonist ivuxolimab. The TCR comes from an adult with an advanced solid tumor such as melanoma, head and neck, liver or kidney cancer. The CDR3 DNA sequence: TGTGCCAGCAGCACAACAGGGGGCTCCTACAATGAGCAGTTCTTC. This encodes CASSTTGGSYNEQFF.